One and the same sample provided the 10 T cell receptor beta chains below, sequenced in a study of radiation and T cells in renal cell carcinoma. Time point indicated: baseline pretreatment blood. As to treatment: 15 Gy SBRT to primary tumor, nephrectomy 4 weeks later. Only in-frame clones appear in the TCRdb table, and some are missing; sequencing was by immunoSEQ multiplex PCR. The profile covers about 61,000 clones, with approximately 84% appearing a single time and 7.3% taken by the ten largest. The starting material was blood, obtained from a patient whose treatment included radiotherapy and nephrectomy. The receptors shown here come from a man in his 60s with renal cell carcinoma.

This clone came up once. The gene calls are TRBV6-1 and TRBJ2-1; D is perhaps TRBD1 (5 bases). The CDR3 is 15 amino acids. Trimming left V 6 bases short and J 9 bases short, with 21 bases between. Germline V CDR1 and CDR2: MNHNS, SASEGT. The CDR3 region has the DNA TGTGCCAGCAGACCGCGGTGGGGCCCGTCCGGTGAGCAGTTCTTC. It is translated as CASRPRWGPSGEQFF.

In its sample, this clone was seen a few times. The V and J genes are TRBV5-1 and TRBJ2-1, with 11 bases matching TRBD1. The CDR3 contains 15 residues. The V segment lost 4 bases and the J segment 10 bases; nucleotides outside the gene matches: 10. In germline, CDR1 is SGHRS, CDR2 YFSETQ. CDR3 sequence (DNA): TGCGCCAGCAGCGCCCGGGACAGGGGGTCTGACGAGCAGTTCTTC. It translates to CASSARDRGSDEQFF.

The V and J genes are TRBV5-4 and TRBJ1-1; D is perhaps TRBD1 (6 bases). In germline, CDR1 is SGHNT, CDR2 YYREEE (reference sequence). The V and J ends lost 3 bases and 1 base respectively, with 25 bases between them. This CDR3 spans 19 amino acids. CDR3 loop: CASSSPSIFRDIENTEAFF. The CDR3 coding sequence is TGTGCCAGCAGCTCGCCCTCCATCTTCCGGGACATAGAGAACACTGAAGCTTTCTTT.

This clone appeared a few times. The chain links TRBV6-1 to TRBJ1-4; 10 nucleotides align to TRBD1. The V gene end was trimmed by 4 bases and the J gene end by 2 bases; junction bases not matched to a gene: 7. This CDR3 contains 17 residues. Germline V lookup: CDR1 MNHNS, CDR2 SASEGT. Written as DNA, the CDR3 is TGTGCCAGCAGTGCCAGACAGGGGGCGAAGACTAATGAAAAACTGTTTTTT. Protein: CASSARQGAKTNEKLFF.

This chain connects TRBV9 to TRBJ1-3; D is unresolved. V dropped 6 bases and J dropped 4 bases, with 11 bases sitting between them. Looked up from germline, CDR1 is SGDLS and CDR2 is YYNGEE. There are 13 residues in the CDR3. The CDR3 protein is CASTGVDGNTIYF. In DNA, the CDR3 is TGTGCCAGCACCGGCGTAGACGGAAACACCATATATTTT.

The chain recombines TRBV10-2 with TRBJ2-6; the match to TRBD1 covers 7 bases. The germline gives CDR1 WSHSY, CDR2 SAAADI. CDR3 length: 15 residues. Trimming took 3 bases from V and 4 from J; bases not matched to a gene: 3. CDR3 in DNA: TGCGCCAGCAGTGATGACAGGGCCGGGGCCAACGTCCTGACTTTC. Its protein is CASSDDRAGANVLTF.

This clone is a singleton in its sample. J is TRBJ1-2 and V is TRBV6-1; 9 bases agree with TRBD1. The junction had 7 bases not matched to a gene; V was cut back by 5 bases and J by 6 bases. CDR1 MNHNS and CDR2 SASEGT come from the germline V gene. This CDR3 is 14 amino acids long. CDR3: CASSRTGVKDGYTF. CDR3 bases: TGTGCCAGCAGTCGGACAGGGGTAAAGGATGGCTACACCTTC.

The chain couples TRBV5-1 to TRBJ2-1; D is possibly TRBD2 (6 bases). V lost 4 bases and J lost 7, with 24 bases in between. This CDR3 is 17 amino acids long. CDR1 and CDR2 from the germline V gene are SGHRS and YFSETQ. The CDR3 is CASSPHKLAGRFNEQFF. CDR3 nucleotide sequence: TGCGCCAGCAGCCCCCACAAACTAGCAGGCCGTTTTAATGAGCAGTTCTTC.

The V and J genes are TRBV7-9 and TRBJ2-1; TRBD2 might be the D (5 bases). V was trimmed by 5 bases and J by 0 bases, leaving 8 bases between them. The CDR3 has 14 amino acids. Germline CDR1 SEHNR, CDR2 FQNEAQ (reference sequence). CDR3 region: CASSRGSSYNEQFF. The CDR3 coding sequence is TGTGCCAGCAGCCGAGGGAGCTCCTACAATGAGCAGTTCTTC.

This rearrangement joins TRBV11-1 to TRBJ2-5; D unresolved. V gave up 6 bases and J gave up 4 bases, with 12 bases separating them. The CDR3 extends over 13 amino acids. Germline V gives CDR1 SGHAT, CDR2 FQDESV (reference sequence). CDR3 bases: TGTGCCAGCAGTCCAAACATGCGAGAGACCCAGTACTTC. Translation gives CASSPNMRETQYF.